This T cell receptor beta chain was captured by sequencing in a study of T-cell memory formation after mild COVID-19. TCRdb used MiXCR to reprocess the 5' RACE reads, holding one entry per CDR3 protein. The sample lists 250,000 or so distinct CDR3 sequences, roughly 17% seen once, with 20% to 25% in the top ten. Germline V gene data show CDR1 as SQVTM and CDR2 as ANQGSEA. The CDR3 spans 13 residues. The V and J ends lost 7 bases and 0 bases respectively, with 13 bases between them. The chain recombines TRBV29-1 with TRBJ2-7; D is perhaps TRBD1 (6 bases). This TCR came from a man between 18 and 35 years old who had mild COVID-19 (a few samples of this study predate the infection). Cell type and time point are not known. The sample taken for sequencing was PBMCs or a T cell subset sorted from them (not recorded which). This CDR3 is CSARTVRSYEQYF. The CDR3 region has the DNA TGCAGCGCCCGGACAGTCCGCTCCTACGAGCAGTACTTC.